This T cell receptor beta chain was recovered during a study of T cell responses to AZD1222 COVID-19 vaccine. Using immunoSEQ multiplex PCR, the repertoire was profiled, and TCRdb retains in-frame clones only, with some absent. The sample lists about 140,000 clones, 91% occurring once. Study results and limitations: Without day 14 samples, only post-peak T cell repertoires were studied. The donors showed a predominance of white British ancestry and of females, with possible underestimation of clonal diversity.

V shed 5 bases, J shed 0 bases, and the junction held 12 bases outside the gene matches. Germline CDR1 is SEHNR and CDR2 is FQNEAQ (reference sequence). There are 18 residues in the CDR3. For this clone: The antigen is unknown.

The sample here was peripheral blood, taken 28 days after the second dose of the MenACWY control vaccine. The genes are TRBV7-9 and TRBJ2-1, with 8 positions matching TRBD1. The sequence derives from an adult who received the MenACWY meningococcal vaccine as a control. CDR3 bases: TGTGCCAGCAGCATAGGACAGGGCCCTAGTAGCTCCTACAATGAGCAGTTCTTC. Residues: CASSIGQGPSSSYNEQFF.